The 9 T cell receptor beta chains listed next were all sequenced from one sample in a study of naive and memory T cell subsets. General study findings and limits: Naive repertoires, especially CD8, held a few larger clonotypes, possibly memory cells re-expressing CD45RA.

An equimolar mix of two oligonucleotides served as the beta constant-region primer for TRBC1 and TRBC2. Four rounds of PCR amplified the ligated cDNA using nested alpha and beta constant-region primers plus SP2. TCRdb used MiXCR to reprocess the UMI-ligation and nested PCR reads, holding one entry per CDR3 protein. The sample gives 99,000 or so distinct CDR3 sequences, approximately 15% of which show up once; roughly 3.1% is in the top ten. No antigen has been identified for these receptors. Specimen: naive CD8+ T cells from blood. All receptors come from a human donor in good health.

The rearrangement joins TRBV3-1 to TRBJ2-7; D perhaps matches TRBD2 (6 bases). CDR3 length: 16 amino acids. CDR1 and CDR2 (germline): LGHDT, YNNKEL (reference sequence). The ends were cut back, 7 bases at V and 3 bases at J, with 22 bases in the middle. CDR3 DNA sequence: TGTGCCAGCACTAGCACATCCGCGGGGTCAAGCTACGAGCAGTACTTC. Its translation is CASTSTSAGSSYEQYF.

The sample holds a few counts of this clonotype. The gene calls are TRBV2 and TRBJ1-4, with D tentatively TRBD1 (6 bases). The CDR3 is 15 amino acids. Between the trimmed V and J ends, which lost 2 bases and 5 bases, there was a span of 12 bases. Germline CDR1 SNHLY, CDR2 FYNNEI. For the CDR3, the DNA is TGTGCCAGCAGTGAATTGGGGGCTGTGAATGAAAAACTGTTTTTT. Translated, it gives CASSELGAVNEKLFF.

This clonotype was seen a handful of times. J is TRBJ2-7 and V is TRBV11-2; D is unresolved. With 5 bases removed from V and 3 bases from J, the gap between germline ends came to 8 bases. The length of the CDR3 is 12 residues. Germline lookup yields CDR1 SGHAT and CDR2 FQNNGV. This chain's CDR3 is CASSMGRYEQYF. In DNA form, the CDR3 reads TGTGCCAGCAGCATGGGCCGCTACGAGCAGTACTTC.

The V gene is TRBV7-9, the J gene TRBJ2-3; 10 bases agree with TRBD2. Germline V gene data show CDR1 as SEHNR and CDR2 as FQNEAQ (reference sequence). J lost 0 bases, V lost 2 bases, and 2 bases had no gene match. The CDR3 sequence is 16 residues long. The CDR3 DNA reads TGTGCCAGCAGCTTACTGACTAGCGGGAGCACAGATACGCAGTATTTT. Its translation: CASSLLTSGSTDTQYF.

This chain links TRBV4-3 with TRBJ1-1, with D perhaps matching TRBD1 (5 bases). V was clipped by 8 bases and J by 6 bases, with 16 bases between them. The CDR3 contains 13 residues. Germline V gives CDR1 LGHNA, CDR2 YSLEER. The CDR3 nucleotides are TGCGCCAGCTCGAGGGGAGGGGCCGCTGAAGCTTTCTTT. It encodes CASSRGGAAEAFF.

A few counts support this clonotype. The V and J genes are TRBV27 and TRBJ1-4; D remains ambiguous. Germline-derived CDR1 and CDR2 are MNHEY and SMNVEV (reference sequence). V lost 0 bases and J lost 3, with 11 bases in between. This CDR3 is 16 amino acids long. The CDR3 sequence is CASSLSPGTSNEKLFF. CDR3 sequence (DNA): TGTGCCAGCAGTTTATCACCAGGCACCTCTAATGAAAAACTGTTTTTT.

This clonotype was picked up a small number of times. This chain joins TRBV7-9 and TRBJ1-1; D ambiguous. The CDR3 sequence is 13 residues long. Looked up from germline, CDR1 is SEHNR and CDR2 is FQNEAQ (reference sequence). V was pared by 5 bases and J by 6 bases, with 13 bases between. The CDR3 DNA is TGTGCCAGCAGCCTGCCCCAGGCCCCTGAAGCTTTCTTT. This gives the protein CASSLPQAPEAFF.

The rearrangement links TRBV20-1 to TRBJ2-7, with D unresolved. The CDR3 has 13 amino acids. From germline, CDR1 is DFQATT and CDR2 SNEGSKA (reference sequence). The V end was cut by 2 bases, the J end by 2 bases, with 10 bases between. CDR3: CSARMQSTYEQYF. The CDR3 bases are TGCAGTGCTAGAATGCAGTCTACCTACGAGCAGTACTTC.

This clonotype came up a few times. The V and J genes are TRBV12-3 or TRBV12-4 and TRBJ2-3; TRBD2 is a possible D gene (6 bases). The CDR3 consists of 13 residues. Trimming shortened V by 10 bases and J by 1 base, and 12 bases separated the two germline ends. The CDR3 sequence: CATTWGGTDTQYF. Here the CDR3 DNA reads TGTGCCACAACCTGGGGGGGCACAGATACGCAGTATTTT.